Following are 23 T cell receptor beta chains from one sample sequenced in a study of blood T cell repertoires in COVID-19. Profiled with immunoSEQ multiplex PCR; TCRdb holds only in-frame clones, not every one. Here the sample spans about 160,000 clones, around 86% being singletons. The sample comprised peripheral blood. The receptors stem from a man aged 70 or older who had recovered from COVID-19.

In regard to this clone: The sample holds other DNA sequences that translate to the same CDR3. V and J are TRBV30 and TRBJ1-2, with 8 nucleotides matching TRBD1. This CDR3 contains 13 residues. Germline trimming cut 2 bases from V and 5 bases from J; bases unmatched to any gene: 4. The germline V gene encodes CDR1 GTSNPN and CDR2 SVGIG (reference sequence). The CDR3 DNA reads TGTGCCTGGAGTCGGGACAGGCCTTATGGCTACACCTTC. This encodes CAWSRDRPYGYTF. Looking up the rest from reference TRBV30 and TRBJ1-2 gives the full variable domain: SQTIHQWPATLVQPVGSPLSLECTVEGTSNPNLYWYRQAAGRGLQLLFYSVGIGQISSEVPQNLSASRPQDRQFILSSKKLLLSDSGFYLCAWSRDRPYGYTFGSGTRLTVV.

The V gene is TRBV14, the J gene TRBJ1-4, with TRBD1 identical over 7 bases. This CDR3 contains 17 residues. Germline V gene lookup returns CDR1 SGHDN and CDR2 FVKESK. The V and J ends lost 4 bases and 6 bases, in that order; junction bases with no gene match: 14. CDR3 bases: TGTGCCAGCAGCCGAAGCGCGGTCCCAGGGGGGTATGAAAAACTGTTTTTT. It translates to CASSRSAVPGGYEKLFF.

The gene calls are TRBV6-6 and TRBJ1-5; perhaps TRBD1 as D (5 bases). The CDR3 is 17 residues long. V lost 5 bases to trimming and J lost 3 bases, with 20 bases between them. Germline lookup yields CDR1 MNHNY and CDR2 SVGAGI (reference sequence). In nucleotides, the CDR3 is TGTGCCAGCAGTGGATCGTCCGGACACAATATCAATCAGCCCCAGCATTTT. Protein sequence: CASSGSSGHNINQPQHF.

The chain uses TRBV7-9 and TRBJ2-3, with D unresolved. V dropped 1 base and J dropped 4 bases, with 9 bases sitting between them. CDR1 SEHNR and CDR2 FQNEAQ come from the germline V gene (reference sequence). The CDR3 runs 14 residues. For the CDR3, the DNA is TGTGCCAGCAGCTTAGTCGACGGGTCAGATACGCAGTATTTT. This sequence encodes CASSLVDGSDTQYF.

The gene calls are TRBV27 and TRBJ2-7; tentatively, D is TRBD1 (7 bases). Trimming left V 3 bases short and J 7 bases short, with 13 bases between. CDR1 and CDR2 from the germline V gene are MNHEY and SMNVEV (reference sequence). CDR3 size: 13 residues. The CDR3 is CASSFDRAGEQYF. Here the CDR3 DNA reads TGTGCCAGCAGTTTTGACAGGGCGGGAGAGCAGTACTTC.

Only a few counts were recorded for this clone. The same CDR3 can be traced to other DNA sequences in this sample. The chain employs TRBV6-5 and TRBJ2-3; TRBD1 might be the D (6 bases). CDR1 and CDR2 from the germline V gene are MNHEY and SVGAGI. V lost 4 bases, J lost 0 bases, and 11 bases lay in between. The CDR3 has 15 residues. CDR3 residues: CASSSQGQSTDTQYF. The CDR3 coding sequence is TGTGCCAGCAGTTCCCAAGGACAGAGCACAGATACGCAGTATTTT.

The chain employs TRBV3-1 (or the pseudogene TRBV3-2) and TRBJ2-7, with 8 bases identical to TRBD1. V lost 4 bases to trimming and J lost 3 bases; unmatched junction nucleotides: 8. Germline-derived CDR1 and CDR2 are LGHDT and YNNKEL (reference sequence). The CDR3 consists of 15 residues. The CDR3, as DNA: TGTGCCAGCAGCCCGGACAGGGTAGAACTCTACGAGCAGTACTTC. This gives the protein CASSPDRVELYEQYF.

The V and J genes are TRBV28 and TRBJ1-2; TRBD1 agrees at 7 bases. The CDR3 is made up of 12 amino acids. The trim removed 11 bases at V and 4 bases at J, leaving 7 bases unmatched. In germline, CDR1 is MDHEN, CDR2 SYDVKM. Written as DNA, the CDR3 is TGTGCCGCTGAACAGGGGTTCTATGGCTACACCTTC. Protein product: CAAEQGFYGYTF.

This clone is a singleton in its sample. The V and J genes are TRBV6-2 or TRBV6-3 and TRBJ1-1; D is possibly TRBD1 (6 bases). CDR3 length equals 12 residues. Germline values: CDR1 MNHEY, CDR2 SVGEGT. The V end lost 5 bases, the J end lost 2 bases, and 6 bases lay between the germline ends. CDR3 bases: TGTGCCAGCAGTGGGGGCAACACTGAAGCTTTCTTT. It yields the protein CASSGGNTEAFF.

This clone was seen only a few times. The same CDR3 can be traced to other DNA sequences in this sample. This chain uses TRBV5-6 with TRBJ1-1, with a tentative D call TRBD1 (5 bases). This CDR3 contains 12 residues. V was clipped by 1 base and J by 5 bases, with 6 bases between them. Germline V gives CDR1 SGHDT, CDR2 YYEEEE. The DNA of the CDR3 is TGTGCCAGCAGCTTGCGGGGGACTGAAGCTTTCTTT. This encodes CASSLRGTEAFF.

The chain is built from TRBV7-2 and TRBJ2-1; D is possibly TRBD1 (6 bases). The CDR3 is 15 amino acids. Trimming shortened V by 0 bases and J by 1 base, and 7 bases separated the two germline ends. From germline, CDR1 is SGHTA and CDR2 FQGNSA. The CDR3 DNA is TGTGCCAGCAGCTTAGCGCAGGGGTCCTACAATGAGCAGTTCTTC. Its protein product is CASSLAQGSYNEQFF.

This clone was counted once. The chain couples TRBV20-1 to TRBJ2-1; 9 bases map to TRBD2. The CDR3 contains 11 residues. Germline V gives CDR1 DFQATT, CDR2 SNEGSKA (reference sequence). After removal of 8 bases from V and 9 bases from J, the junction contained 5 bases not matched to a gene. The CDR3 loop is CSTGLAGEQFF. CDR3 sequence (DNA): TGCAGTACGGGACTAGCCGGTGAGCAGTTCTTC.

This CDR3 is CASSSQGQPGGYEQYF. The DNA for the CDR3 is TGTGCCAGCAGTTCCCAGGGACAGCCAGGGGGTTACGAGCAGTACTTC. The J gene is TRBJ2-7, the V gene TRBV28; TRBD1 matches 7 bases. This CDR3 has 16 amino acids. Per the germline V gene, CDR1 is MDHEN and CDR2 is SYDVKM. The J segment lost 4 bases and the V segment lost 4 bases, leaving 13 bases of the junction unmatched.

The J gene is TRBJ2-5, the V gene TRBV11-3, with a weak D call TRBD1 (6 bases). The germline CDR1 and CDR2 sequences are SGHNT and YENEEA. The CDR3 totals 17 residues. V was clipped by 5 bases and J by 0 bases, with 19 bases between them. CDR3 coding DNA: TGTGCCAGCAGCACCCGGGCAGGGGAAAAGGACCAAGAGACCCAGTACTTC. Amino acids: CASSTRAGEKDQETQYF.

CDR3 sequence: CASNTRSTDTQYF. Written as DNA, the CDR3 is TGTGCCAGCAACACACGTAGCACAGATACGCAGTATTTT. The chain joins TRBV7-8 to TRBJ2-3; D is uncertain. In germline, CDR1 is SGHVS, CDR2 FQNEAQ. With 7 bases removed from V and 0 bases from J, the gap between germline ends came to 8 bases. The CDR3 spans 13 residues.

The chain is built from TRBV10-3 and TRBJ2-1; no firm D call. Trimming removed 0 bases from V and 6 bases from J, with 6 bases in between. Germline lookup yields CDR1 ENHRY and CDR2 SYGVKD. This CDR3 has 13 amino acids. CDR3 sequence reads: CAISESVRNEQFF. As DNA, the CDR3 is TGTGCCATCAGTGAGTCTGTTCGCAATGAGCAGTTCTTC.

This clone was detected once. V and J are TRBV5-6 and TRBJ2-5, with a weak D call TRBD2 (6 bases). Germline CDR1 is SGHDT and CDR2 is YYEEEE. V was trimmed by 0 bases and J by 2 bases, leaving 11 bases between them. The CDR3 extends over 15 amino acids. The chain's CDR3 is CASSLVGRLQETQYF. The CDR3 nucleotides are TGTGCCAGCAGCTTGGTTGGGAGGCTTCAAGAGACCCAGTACTTC.

For the CDR3, the DNA is TGTGCCAGCAAGTACGGGGAGGATAATTCACCCCTCCACTTT. This gives the protein CASKYGEDNSPLHF. This chain connects TRBV2 to TRBJ1-6, with D hard to call. This CDR3 spans 14 amino acids. Germline CDR1 reads SNHLY; CDR2 reads FYNNEI. Trimming took 7 bases from V and 5 from J, leaving 12 bases between them.

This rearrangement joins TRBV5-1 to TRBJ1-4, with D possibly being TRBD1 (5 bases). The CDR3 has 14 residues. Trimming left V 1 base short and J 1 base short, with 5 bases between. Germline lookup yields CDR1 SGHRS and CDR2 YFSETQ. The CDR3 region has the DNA TGCGCCAGCAGCTTGACAGGAACTAATGAAAAACTGTTTTTT. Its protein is CASSLTGTNEKLFF.

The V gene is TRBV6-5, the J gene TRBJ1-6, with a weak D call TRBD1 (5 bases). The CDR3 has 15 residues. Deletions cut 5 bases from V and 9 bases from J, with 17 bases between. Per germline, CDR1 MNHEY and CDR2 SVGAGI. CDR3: CASSPRVTGGSPLHF. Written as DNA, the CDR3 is TGTGCCAGCAGTCCGCGTGTGACGGGGGGTTCACCCCTCCACTTT.

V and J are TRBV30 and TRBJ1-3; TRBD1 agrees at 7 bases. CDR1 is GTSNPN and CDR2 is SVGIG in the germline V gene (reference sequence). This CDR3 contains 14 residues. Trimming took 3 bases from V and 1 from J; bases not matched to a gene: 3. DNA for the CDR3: TGTGCCTGGAGCGGGGGACAGTCTGGAAACACCATATATTTT. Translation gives CAWSGGQSGNTIYF.

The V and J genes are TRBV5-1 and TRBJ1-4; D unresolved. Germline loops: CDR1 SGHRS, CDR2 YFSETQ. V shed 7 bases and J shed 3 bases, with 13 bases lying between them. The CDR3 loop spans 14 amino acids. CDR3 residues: CASCYGAPNEKLFF. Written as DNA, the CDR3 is TGCGCCAGCTGCTACGGTGCACCTAATGAAAAACTGTTTTTT.

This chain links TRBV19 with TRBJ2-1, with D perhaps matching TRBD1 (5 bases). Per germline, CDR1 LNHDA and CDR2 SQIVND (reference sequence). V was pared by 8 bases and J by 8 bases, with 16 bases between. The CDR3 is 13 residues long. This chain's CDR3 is CASVGRAMDEQFF. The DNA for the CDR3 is TGTGCCAGTGTAGGCAGGGCTATGGATGAGCAGTTCTTC.